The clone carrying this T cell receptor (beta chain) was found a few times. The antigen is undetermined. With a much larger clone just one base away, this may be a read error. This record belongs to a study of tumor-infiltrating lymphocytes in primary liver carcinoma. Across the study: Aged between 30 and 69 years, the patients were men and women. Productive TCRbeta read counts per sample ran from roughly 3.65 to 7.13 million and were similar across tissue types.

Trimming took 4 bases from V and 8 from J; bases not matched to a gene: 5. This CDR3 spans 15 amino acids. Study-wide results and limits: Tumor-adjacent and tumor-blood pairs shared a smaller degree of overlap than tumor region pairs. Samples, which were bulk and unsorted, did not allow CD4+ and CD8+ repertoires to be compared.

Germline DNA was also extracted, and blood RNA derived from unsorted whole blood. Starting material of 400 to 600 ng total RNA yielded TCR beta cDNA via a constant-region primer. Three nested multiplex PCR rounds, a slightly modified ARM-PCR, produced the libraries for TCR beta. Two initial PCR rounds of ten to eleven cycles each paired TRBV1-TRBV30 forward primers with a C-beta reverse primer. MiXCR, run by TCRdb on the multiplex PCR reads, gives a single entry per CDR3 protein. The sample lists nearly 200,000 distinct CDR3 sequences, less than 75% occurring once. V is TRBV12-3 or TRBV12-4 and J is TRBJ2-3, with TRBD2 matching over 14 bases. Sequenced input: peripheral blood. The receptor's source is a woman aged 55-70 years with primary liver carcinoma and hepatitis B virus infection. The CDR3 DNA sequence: TGTGCCAGCAGTTCCGGGACTAGCGGGAGCCTTACGCAGTATTTT. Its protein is CASSSGTSGSLTQYF.